Following are 14 T cell receptor beta chains from one sample sequenced in a study of blood T cell repertoires in COVID-19. Libraries were prepared by immunoSEQ multiplex PCR; TCRdb keeps only in-frame clonotypes and omits some of them. The sample gives 300,000 to 400,000 clones, 85% to 90% of which show up once; approximately 2.9% is in the top ten. The sequenced sample was peripheral blood. These receptors came from a woman in her twenties or thirties with COVID-19, enrolled during active disease.

The chain links TRBV11-2 to TRBJ1-1; D unresolved. V was cut by 6 bases and J by 4 bases, with 15 bases left in between. Germline V CDR1 and CDR2: SGHAT, FQNNGV. CDR3 length: 14 amino acids. CDR3 nucleotide sequence: TGTGCCAGCAGTTTGGGTAGCACCGGCACTGAAGCTTTCTTT. This encodes CASSLGSTGTEAFF.

CDR3 DNA sequence: TGTGCCAGCAGAGGGACACAATTAAGCAATCAGCCCCAGCATTTT. This codes for CASRGTQLSNQPQHF. The genes are TRBV2 and TRBJ1-5; a possible D gene is TRBD1 (6 bases). CDR3 length: 15 residues. Germline CDR1 and CDR2: SNHLY and FYNNEI. The ends were cut back, 6 bases at V and 1 base at J, with 13 bases in the middle.

The V gene is TRBV29-1, the J gene TRBJ2-7, with 9 nucleotides matching TRBD1. The V and J ends lost 6 bases and 9 bases, in that order; junction bases with no gene match: 12. The germline CDR1 and CDR2 sequences are SQVTM and ANQGSEA. This CDR3 has 13 residues. CDR3 nucleotides: TGCAGCGTCGACAGGGGGTCTAGCAACGGGCAGTACTTC. Residues: CSVDRGSSNGQYF.

The chain is built from TRBV9 and TRBJ2-3, with a tentative D call TRBD2 (5 bases). This CDR3 is built from 13 residues. The V gene's germline CDR1 is SGDLS and CDR2 YYNGEE. Deletions cut 3 bases from V and 0 bases from J, with 5 bases between. This chain's CDR3 is CASSGTSTDTQYF. In DNA form, the CDR3 reads TGTGCCAGCAGCGGGACTAGCACAGATACGCAGTATTTT.

V is TRBV5-6 and J is TRBJ1-4, with 8 bases identical to TRBD1. The CDR3 length is 15 residues. The junction had 4 bases not matched to a gene; V was cut back by 5 bases and J by 1 base. Germline V gene data show CDR1 as SGHDT and CDR2 as YYEEEE. CDR3 coding DNA: TGTGCCAGCAGAGACAGGGGAGAAACTAATGAAAAACTGTTTTTT. Protein: CASRDRGETNEKLFF.

CDR3 in amino acids: CASSEGFEPGGWQYF. CDR3 bases: TGCGCCAGCAGTGAGGGCTTCGAACCAGGGGGTTGGCAGTATTTT. V gene TRBV10-1 combines with J gene TRBJ2-3; 7 nucleotides align to TRBD1. After removal of 2 bases from V and 11 bases from J, the junction contained 13 bases not matched to a gene. Germline loops: CDR1 WNHNN, CDR2 SYGVQD (reference sequence). The CDR3 length is 15 residues.

CDR3 residues: CASSQGQGNSPLHF. The CDR3 region has the DNA TGTGCCAGCAGCCAAGGACAGGGGAATTCACCCCTCCACTTT. The chain joins TRBV3-1 (or the pseudogene TRBV3-2) to TRBJ1-6; TRBD1 matches at 8 bases. The CDR3 covers 14 residues. With V trimmed by 1 base and J by 7 bases, 0 bases remained unmatched. Germline-derived CDR1 and CDR2 are LGHDT and YNNKEL (reference sequence).

This clone was picked up one time. The J gene is TRBJ2-7, the V gene TRBV5-1; 7 nucleotides line up with TRBD1. Germline CDR1 SGHRS, CDR2 YFSETQ. The CDR3 has 14 residues. Germline trimming cut 5 bases from V and 4 bases from J; bases unmatched to any gene: 9. CDR3 DNA sequence: TGCGCCAGCAGTTCTCCCGGGACAGAATACGAGCAGTACTTC. It is translated as CASSSPGTEYEQYF. Variable domain in full (rest from reference TRBV5-1 and TRBJ2-7): KAGVTQTPRYLIKTRGQQVTLSCSPISGHRSVSWYQQTPGQGLQFLFEYFSETQRNKGNFPGRFSGRQFSNSRSEMNVSTLELGDSALYLCASSSPGTEYEQYFGPGTRLTVT.

The J gene is TRBJ2-5, the V gene TRBV7-9, with D possibly matching TRBD2 (5 bases). The CDR3 runs 14 residues. V was clipped by 1 base and J by 5 bases, with 11 bases between them. Germline V gene lookup returns CDR1 SEHNR and CDR2 FQNEAQ (reference sequence). CDR3 DNA sequence: TGTGCCAGCAGCTTAGGCGGGCAGCGGGAGACCCAGTACTTC. It is translated as CASSLGGQRETQYF.

This clone was seen just once. V usage is TRBV27 and J usage is TRBJ1-5, with 8 bases matching TRBD1. CDR1 and CDR2 (germline): MNHEY, SMNVEV (reference sequence). V gave up 4 bases and J gave up 1 base; unmatched junction bases: 0. The CDR3 contains 14 residues. The CDR3 is CASSYRGSNQPQHF. CDR3 sequence (DNA): TGTGCCAGCAGTTACAGGGGGAGCAATCAGCCCCAGCATTTT.

The gene calls are TRBV11-2 and TRBJ1-3; a possible D gene is TRBD1 (5 bases). Germline-derived CDR1 and CDR2 are SGHAT and FQNNGV. V was cut by 5 bases and J by 0 bases, with 20 bases left in between. The CDR3 covers 18 residues. The chain's CDR3 is CASSGTNLQEHSGNTIYF. The DNA of the CDR3 is TGTGCCAGCAGCGGAACAAACTTACAGGAACACTCTGGAAACACCATATATTTT.

The chain is built from TRBV27 and TRBJ1-1, with TRBD1 matching over 10 bases. This CDR3 spans 15 amino acids. Germline CDR1 is MNHEY and CDR2 is SMNVEV (reference sequence). Losses at the gene ends were 6 bases for V and 4 bases for J; bases not matched to a gene: 8. CDR3 residues: CASSFSGTGATEAFF. The CDR3 bases are TGTGCCAGCAGCTTCTCGGGGACAGGGGCCACTGAAGCTTTCTTT.

This chain joins TRBV24-1 and TRBJ2-3; TRBD2 agrees at 9 bases. The CDR3 contains 16 residues. Trimming at V came to 3 bases and at J to 0 bases, leaving 3 bases not matched to a gene. CDR1 and CDR2 from the germline V gene are KGHDR and SFDVKD. The CDR3 coding sequence is TGTGCCACCAGTGATCGACTAGCGGAAAGCACAGATACGCAGTATTTT. Its translation: CATSDRLAESTDTQYF.

This clone has a handful of counts. This chain uses TRBV7-2 with TRBJ2-1, with 8 nucleotides matching TRBD1. V lost 3 bases, J lost 3 bases, and 4 bases stayed unmatched. Per the germline V gene, CDR1 is SGHTA and CDR2 is FQGNSA. The CDR3 consists of 15 residues. The DNA for the CDR3 is TGTGCCAGCAGCTTGGCTGGACAGGGCTACAATGAGCAGTTCTTC. It translates to CASSLAGQGYNEQFF.